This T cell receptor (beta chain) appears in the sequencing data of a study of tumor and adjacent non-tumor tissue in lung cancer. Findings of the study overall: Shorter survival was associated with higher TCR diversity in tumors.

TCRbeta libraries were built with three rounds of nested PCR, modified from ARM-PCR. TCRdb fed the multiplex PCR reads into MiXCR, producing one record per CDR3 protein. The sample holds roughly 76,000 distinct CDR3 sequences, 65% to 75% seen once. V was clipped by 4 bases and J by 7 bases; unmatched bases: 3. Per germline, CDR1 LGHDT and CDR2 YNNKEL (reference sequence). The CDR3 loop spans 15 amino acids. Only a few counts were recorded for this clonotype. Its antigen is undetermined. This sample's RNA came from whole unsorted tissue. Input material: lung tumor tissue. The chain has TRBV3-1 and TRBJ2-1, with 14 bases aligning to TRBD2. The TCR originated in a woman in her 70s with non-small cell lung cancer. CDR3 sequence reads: CASSPTSGRGNEQFF. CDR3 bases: TGTGCCAGCAGCCCGACTAGCGGGAGGGGGAATGAGCAGTTCTTC.